This T cell receptor (beta chain) derives from a study of T cell responses to AZD1222 COVID-19 vaccine. The CDR3 has 13 amino acids. Losses at the gene ends were 2 bases for V and 5 bases for J; bases not matched to a gene: 0. Using immunoSEQ multiplex PCR, the repertoire was profiled, and TCRdb retains in-frame clones only, with some absent. There are around 77,000 clones in the sample; 80% to 90% occur only once, and approximately 25% lies in the top ten. This sample comprised peripheral blood, obtained on day 0 of AZD1222 vaccination. The receptor's source is an adult in good health. The chain employs TRBV12-3 or TRBV12-4 and TRBJ2-4; 7 bases are shared with TRBD2. The DNA of the CDR3 is TGTGCCAGCAGTTTACGGGGGGAAAACATTCAGTACTTC. It is translated as CASSLRGENIQYF.